The 20 T cell receptor beta chains below were found in one sample sequenced in a study of T-cell reconstitution after alpha-beta-depleted transplantation in children. Preparing the TCRbeta library involved the use of unique molecular identifiers. TCRdb recomputed calls from the PCR reads with MiXCR, one row per CDR3 protein. The table lists over 70,000 distinct CDR3 sequences, roughly 8% of them singletons. The sample was PBMCs from the stem cell graft donor, taken from the stem cell graft. These receptors all stem from a human donor who donated a stem cell graft to a child with congenital amegakaryocytic thrombocytopenia.

This clonotype was seen many times. V usage is TRBV7-2 and J usage is TRBJ2-5; 9 bases fit TRBD2. This CDR3 spans 15 amino acids. Germline V gene lookup returns CDR1 SGHTA and CDR2 FQGNSA. Losses at the gene ends were 1 base for V and 5 bases for J; bases not matched to a gene: 5. CDR3 DNA sequence: TGTGCCAGCAGCTTAGTGGTCAGCGGGGGGGAGACCCAGTACTTC. Amino acid sequence: CASSLVVSGGETQYF.

This clonotype was seen ten or more times. The chain employs TRBV6-5 and TRBJ2-1, with 9 bases identical to TRBD1. V lost 2 bases and J lost 3; bases outside the gene matches: 11. CDR3 length equals 18 residues. The V gene's germline CDR1 is MNHEY and CDR2 SVGAGI. The chain's CDR3 is CASSYVTTGGNYYNEQFF. Here the CDR3 DNA reads TGTGCCAGCAGTTACGTCACTACAGGGGGCAATTACTACAATGAGCAGTTCTTC.

This clonotype has a count of ten or more. V gene TRBV28 combines with J gene TRBJ1-5; D is perhaps TRBD1 (5 bases). V dropped 10 bases and J dropped 11 bases, with 24 bases sitting between them. CDR3 length: 14 residues. Germline V gene sequence: CDR1 MDHEN, CDR2 SYDVKM. CDR3 nucleotides: TGTGCCACCACAGTAGGGACCGGGGGGGAATCCCAGCATTTT. Translating it yields CATTVGTGGESQHF.

The DNA for the CDR3 is TGCGCCAGCAGCCACGGGACTAGCCGGGAGACCCAGTACTTC. Translation gives CASSHGTSRETQYF. The chain employs TRBV5-1 and TRBJ2-5; 9 bases line up with TRBD2. The CDR3 totals 14 residues. Per germline, CDR1 SGHRS and CDR2 YFSETQ. Losses at the gene ends were 4 bases for V and 5 bases for J; bases not matched to a gene: 6.

This clonotype has at least ten counts. This chain links TRBV6-5 with TRBJ2-1; 9 nucleotides agree with TRBD2. The trim removed 2 bases at V and 8 bases at J, leaving 7 bases unmatched. The length of the CDR3 is 15 residues. Germline lookup yields CDR1 MNHEY and CDR2 SVGAGI. CDR3 residues: CASSYAAGGSYEQFF. The CDR3 DNA is TGTGCCAGCAGTTACGCGGCGGGGGGGAGTTATGAGCAGTTCTTC.

A note on this clonotype: A read error may explain this, as a much larger clone is one base away. The J gene is TRBJ2-7, the V gene TRBV7-2; D perhaps matches TRBD2 (5 bases). CDR1 and CDR2 from the germline V gene are SGHTA and FQGNSA. The CDR3 consists of 14 residues. Written as DNA, the CDR3 is TGTGCCTGCAGCTTGGGTTGGACTGGTTTCGAGCAGTACTTC. Encoded protein: CACSLGWTGFEQYF.

At least ten counts were recorded for this clonotype. The V and J genes are TRBV20-1 and TRBJ1-5; the D is unclear. CDR3 length: 16 amino acids. The germline V and J ends were trimmed by 0 bases and 3 bases, with 15 bases remaining between them. Germline lookup yields CDR1 DFQATT and CDR2 SNEGSKA (reference sequence). The CDR3 is CSARDERAGLNQPQHF. The CDR3 bases are TGCAGTGCTAGAGATGAAAGGGCGGGCCTCAATCAGCCCCAGCATTTT.

This clonotype appeared many times. This rearrangement joins TRBV4-2 to TRBJ2-6; TRBD1 aligns across 7 bases. After removal of 2 bases from V and 0 bases from J, the junction contained 4 bases not matched to a gene. From germline, CDR1 is LGHNA and CDR2 YNFKEQ. The CDR3 loop spans 17 amino acids. CDR3 nucleotide sequence: TGTGCCAGCAGCCAAAGACAGGGTACCTCTGGGGCCAACGTCCTGACTTTC. The encoded protein is CASSQRQGTSGANVLTF.

In its sample, this clonotype was seen many times. The chain is built from TRBV4-1 and TRBJ2-2, with 11 bases aligning to TRBD1. The V gene's germline CDR1 is MGHRA and CDR2 YSYEKL. This CDR3 region has 18 residues. V trimming: 0 bases; J trimming: 4 bases; junction bases outside the gene matches: 7. This CDR3 reads CASSQERAGTGGTGELFF. The CDR3 nucleotides read TGCGCCAGCAGCCAAGAACGAGCCGGGACAGGGGGCACCGGGGAGCTGTTTTTT.

This clonotype came up many times. V is TRBV7-2 and J is TRBJ2-7; D not resolved. This CDR3 spans 13 amino acids. Per the germline V gene, CDR1 is SGHTA and CDR2 is FQGNSA. Deletions cut 1 base from V and 7 bases from J, with 11 bases between. CDR3 in amino acids: CASSLVALAEQYF. The CDR3 bases are TGTGCCAGCAGCTTAGTCGCTCTCGCAGAGCAGTACTTC.

This clonotype was seen a handful of times. This chain joins TRBV7-2 and TRBJ2-4, with 9 bases fitting TRBD2. Germline V gene sequence: CDR1 SGHTA, CDR2 FQGNSA. Trimming removed 5 bases from V and 0 bases from J; junction bases left unmatched: 2. The CDR3 has 15 amino acids. The CDR3 spells CASSRLAEAKNIQYF. In DNA, the CDR3 is TGTGCCAGCAGCCGACTAGCGGAAGCCAAAAACATTCAGTACTTC.

This clonotype showed up many times. The chain has TRBV28 and TRBJ2-1; no reliable D call. The CDR3 is 13 amino acids. Trimming removed 7 bases from V and 8 bases from J, with 15 bases in between. Germline CDR1 and CDR2: MDHEN and SYDVKM. The CDR3 region has the DNA TGTGCCAGCATCCTCGCTGGTAGAGATGAGCAGTTCTTC. Its protein product is CASILAGRDEQFF.

The rearrangement links TRBV29-1 to TRBJ2-5; tentatively, D is TRBD1 (5 bases). V was clipped by 6 bases and J by 7 bases, with 18 bases between them. Germline V lookup: CDR1 SQVTM, CDR2 ANQGSEA. The CDR3 extends over 13 amino acids. CDR3 nucleotides: TGCAGCGTCGAAAAGACAGACCCTAGGACCCAGTACTTC. Residues: CSVEKTDPRTQYF. Full variable domain (missing parts from reference TRBV29-1 and TRBJ2-5): SAVISQKPSRDICQRGTSLTIQCQVDSQVTMMFWYRQQPGQSLTLIATANQGSEATYESGFVIDKFPISRPNLTFSTLTVSNMSPEDSSIYLCSVEKTDPRTQYFGPGTRLLVL.

In this sample, this clonotype turned up many times. The chain combines TRBV12-3 or TRBV12-4 with TRBJ1-3; possible D gene TRBD1, 6 bases. The CDR3 length is 14 residues. V shed 5 bases and J shed 0 bases, with 8 bases lying between them. CDR3 nucleotide sequence: TGTGCCAGCAGTAGGGACACCTCTGGAAACACCATATATTTT. It translates to CASSRDTSGNTIYF.

This clonotype was found many times. The chain links TRBV5-1 to TRBJ2-2; tentatively, D is TRBD1 (6 bases). Germline-derived CDR1 and CDR2 are SGHRS and YFSETQ. This CDR3 region has 13 residues. Trimming pared 5 bases from V and 6 bases from J, leaving 11 bases between. CDR3 loop: CASRQQGPGELFF. The CDR3 region has the DNA TGCGCCAGCAGGCAGCAGGGGCCCGGGGAGCTGTTTTTT.

This clonotype was counted at least ten times. The chain employs TRBV12-3 or TRBV12-4 and TRBJ1-1, with 9 nucleotides matching TRBD1. After removal of 5 bases from V and 6 bases from J, the junction contained 7 bases not matched to a gene. The CDR3 has 14 residues. CDR3 in DNA: TGTGCCAGCAGTACAGGGGGCGTGGTACCTGAAGCTTTCTTT. Its translation is CASSTGGVVPEAFF.

This clonotype has a count of ten or more. The V gene is TRBV4-1, the J gene TRBJ2-3, with D possibly TRBD1 on 6 matching bases. This CDR3 region has 16 residues. Germline V gives CDR1 MGHRA, CDR2 YSYEKL. The germline V and J ends were trimmed by 4 bases and 1 base, with 15 bases remaining between them. This CDR3 is CASSREGDRGTDTQYF. The CDR3 region has the DNA TGCGCCAGCAGCCGCGAGGGGGATCGCGGCACAGATACGCAGTATTTT.

This clonotype was seen many times. This chain joins TRBV27 and TRBJ2-3, with 8 nucleotides matching TRBD2. CDR3 length equals 17 residues. Losses at the gene ends were 1 base for V and 4 bases for J; bases not matched to a gene: 10. CDR1 MNHEY and CDR2 SMNVEV come from the germline V gene (reference sequence). For the CDR3, the DNA is TGTGCCAGCAGTTTATACGCCCGGGAGGGTCTAGCAGATACGCAGTATTTT. Translating gives CASSLYAREGLADTQYF.

Ten or more counts support this clonotype. The genes are TRBV20-1 and TRBJ2-5; 7 bases line up with TRBD2. CDR3 size: 12 residues. Germline-derived CDR1 and CDR2 are DFQATT and SNEGSKA (reference sequence). The CDR3 DNA is TGCGGGGCAACGGGGGGACAAGAGACCCAGTACTTC. It codes for CGATGGQETQYF.

This clonotype showed up just a few times. The J gene is TRBJ2-7, the V gene TRBV19; 8 nucleotides agree with TRBD1. CDR3 length: 14 amino acids. Germline V gives CDR1 LNHDA, CDR2 SQIVND (reference sequence). Unmatched junction bases numbered 3, after V lost 5 bases and J lost 0 bases. CDR3 bases: TGTGCCAGTAGTCGGACAGGGAGCTCCTACGAGCAGTACTTC. Translated, it gives CASSRTGSSYEQYF.